This T cell receptor (beta chain) emerged from a study of T cells in Graves' hyperthyroidism and ophthalmopathy (dated by TCRdb to about 2019). With respect to the entire study: Peripheral blood was sampled at the time of initial diagnosis, prior to any treatment. TCR V-J signatures able to tell the groups apart were searched for in a discovery cohort of 90 to 100 patients, of whom more than 40 had Graves' ophthalmopathy and more than 55 had stable Graves' hyperthyroidism. Prospective prediction of ophthalmopathy was tested in an independent validation cohort of fewer than 20 hyperthyroidism patients and 15 to 17 patients who later progressed to ophthalmopathy. For training and testing, the 100 or so patients in the discovery cohort were randomly divided in a 7:3 ratio. The study also compared thyroid tissue and blood T-cell repertoires from over 5 Graves' hyperthyroidism patients. After sampling, hyperthyroidism patients received methimazole starting at 30 mg daily, and ophthalmopathy patients received high-dose intravenous methylprednisolone. According to the paper, TCR Vbeta CDR3 sequencing was carried out on some 140 peripheral blood samples, which came from about 45 ophthalmopathy, about 75 hyperthyroidism and roughly 17 progressor patients. General findings and caveats noted by the study authors: In validation, the model predicted progression to ophthalmopathy with over 60% sensitivity and over 72% specificity, a median of about six months before onset. Most expanded thyroid clonotypes (frequency above 0.001) were also detected in blood, a finding suggesting that blood repertoires may reflect thyroid immune responses. A 13 V-J signature model separated ophthalmopathy from stable hyperthyroidism, with approximately 87% sensitivity and roughly 82% specificity in cross-validation and 80%/75% in testing. Sample size was not statistically predetermined, and investigators were not blinded to group allocation.

Moderately to severely active disease, a Clinical Activity Score of at least 3, a NOSPECS grade of at least 4, and a duration under 3 months were present in ophthalmopathy patients. Exclusion was applied to patients with uncontrolled infections, other autoimmune diseases, pregnancy or lactation. Diagnoses relied on clinical symptoms, serum thyroxine and TRAb, thyroid ultrasound and orbital computed tomography. PBMCs were isolated from around 10 ml of fresh peripheral blood by Ficoll-Paque density gradient centrifugation. Total RNA was extracted using Trizol reagent, and RNA quality was assessed on an Agilent 2100 Bioanalyzer. This clonotype has ten or more counts. No antigen is known for it. Base qualities are not provided; no much larger clone lies one nucleotide away. Amplification of TCR beta CDR3 regions was carried out from RNA transcripts. For the first round of RT-PCR on the TCR CDR3, the HTBI primer set was used together with the Qiagen OneStep RT-PCR kit. Libraries were constructed in a second round of multiplex PCR, after which size selection and purification were carried out. The libraries were sequenced on an Illumina HiSeq2000 using paired-end 100 bp reads. The original methods were these. SOAPnuke was used to process the raw data, removing reads that contained adapters or uncalled bases, had a mean Phred below 15, or lacked an exact match to the constant primer or identifier. COPE v1.2.5 was used to merge high-quality paired reads, and clonotypes were defined as unique nucleotide sequences. MiTCR v1.1 was used to align the clonotypes against IMGT TRBV, TRBD and TRBJ reference segments. The analysis included only V-J combinations with a frequency above 0.0001, which together covered 98% to 99.2% of the repertoires. A TCS score was defined as the ratio between F50 (clonal expansion) and ExV (chaos), using BLOSUM62-based TCRdist between CDR3 peptides within each V-J. Welch's t-statistics and random forest reduced 500 to 650 V-J features to 13, which were used in a naive Bayes classifier (R e1071). TCRdb trimmed public reads at Q25 via fastp, called clones via MiXCR and kept in-frame beta chains. Each CDR3 protein gets just one entry, which takes the most common genes and DNA from the rows behind it. The V and J calls shown here were made by TCRdb, not taken from the authors' results. The sample profile shows a few hundred thousand distinct CDR3 sequences; roughly 22% of them were found once. The ten largest clones add up to around two thirds of the sample.

V sheds 2 bases and J sheds 7 bases, leaving 9 bases between their ends. The CDR3 sequence holds 13 residues, the cysteine and phenylalanine included. Of all the DNA, just the CDR3 is kept, 39 bases in frame from base 1. The germline V gene (reference sequence) gives CDR1 as LGHDT and CDR2 as YNNKEL. The sequence came from a man under 40 with Graves' ophthalmopathy. The chain is assembled from TRBV3-1 and TRBJ1-5, with TRBD1 tentatively as D gene (6 bases match). The sequencing input was blood. CDR3 loop: CASSQQGLQPQHF. The nucleotide sequence reads TGTGCCAGCAGCCAACAGGGGTTGCAGCCCCAGCATTTT. This CDR3, with the reference TRBV3-1 and TRBJ1-5 proteins standing in past its ends, gives the full variable domain DTAVSQTPKYLVTQMGNDKSIKCEQNLGHDTMYWYKQDSKKFLKIMFSYNNKELIINETVPNRFSPKSPDKAHLNLHINSLELGDSAVYFCASSQQGLQPQHFGDGTRLSIL.